This TCR beta chain was profiled in a study of T cell clonotyping in hematopoietic cell transplantation. A note on this clone: Its specificity is not known.

The protocol was immunoSEQ multiplex PCR, while the TCRdb copy is restricted to in-frame clones and leaves out a portion. The table includes 16,000 or so clones, roughly 91% detected once. Findings of the study overall: At the given depth, recipient repertoires were over 95% de novo clonotypes. Broader posttransplant TCR repertoire diversity was predicted by graft donor and pretransplant recipient Inverse Simpson Index values.

CDR3 length: 15 amino acids. With 4 bases clipped from V and 9 bases from J, the junction kept 7 bases outside the gene matches. The germline V gene encodes CDR1 MNHNY and CDR2 SVGAGI (reference sequence). The sample comprised peripheral blood mononuclear cells. V and J are TRBV6-6 and TRBJ1-6; TRBD1 aligns across 9 bases. This TCR was sampled from a man in his forties in good health. Some clones in this sample may be carry-over from other donors' samples. CDR3 coding DNA: TGTGCCAGCAGTTCTGCCGGGACAGGGATTTCACCCCTCCACTTT. Translating it yields CASSSAGTGISPLHF.